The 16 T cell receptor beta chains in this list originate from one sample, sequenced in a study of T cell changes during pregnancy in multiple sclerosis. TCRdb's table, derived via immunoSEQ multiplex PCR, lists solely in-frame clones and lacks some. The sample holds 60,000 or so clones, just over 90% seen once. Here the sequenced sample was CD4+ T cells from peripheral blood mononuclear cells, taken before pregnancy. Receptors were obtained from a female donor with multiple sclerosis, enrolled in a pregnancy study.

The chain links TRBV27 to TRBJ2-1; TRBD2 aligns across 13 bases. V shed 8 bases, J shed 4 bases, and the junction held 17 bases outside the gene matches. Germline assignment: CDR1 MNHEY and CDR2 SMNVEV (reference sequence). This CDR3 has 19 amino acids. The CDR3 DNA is TGTGCCAGCCAATCACGGACTAGCGGGAGTAGGTCAAATTACAATGAGCAGTTCTTC. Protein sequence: CASQSRTSGSRSNYNEQFF.

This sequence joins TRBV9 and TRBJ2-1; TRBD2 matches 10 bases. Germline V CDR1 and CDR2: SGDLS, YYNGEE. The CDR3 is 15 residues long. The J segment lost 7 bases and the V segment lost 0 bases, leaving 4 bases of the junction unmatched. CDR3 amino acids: CASSVGSGRSNEQFF. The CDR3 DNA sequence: TGTGCCAGCAGCGTAGGTAGCGGGAGGTCGAATGAGCAGTTCTTC.

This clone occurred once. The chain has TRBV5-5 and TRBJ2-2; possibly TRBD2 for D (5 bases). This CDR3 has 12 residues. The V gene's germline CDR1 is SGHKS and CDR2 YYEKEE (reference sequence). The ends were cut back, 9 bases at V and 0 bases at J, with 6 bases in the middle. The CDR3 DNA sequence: TGTGCCACCGGGACGAACACCGGGGAGCTGTTTTTT. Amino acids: CATGTNTGELFF. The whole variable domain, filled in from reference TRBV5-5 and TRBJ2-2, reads DAGVTQSPTHLIKTRGQQVTLRCSPISGHKSVSWYQQVLGQGPQFIFQYYEKEERGRGNFPDRFSARQFPNYSSELNVNALLLGDSALYLCATGTNTGELFFGEGSRLTVL.

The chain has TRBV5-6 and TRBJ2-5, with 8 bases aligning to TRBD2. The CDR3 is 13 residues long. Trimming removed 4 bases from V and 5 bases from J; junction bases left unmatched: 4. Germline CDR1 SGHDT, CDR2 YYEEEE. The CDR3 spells CASSRPGGETQYF. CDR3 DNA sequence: TGTGCCAGCAGCCGCCCGGGGGGGGAGACCCAGTACTTC.

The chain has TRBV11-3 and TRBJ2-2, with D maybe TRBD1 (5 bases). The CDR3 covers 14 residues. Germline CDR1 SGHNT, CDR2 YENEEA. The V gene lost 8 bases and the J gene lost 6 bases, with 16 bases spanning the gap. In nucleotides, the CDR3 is TGTGCCAGCCTCAGATCTAGGGGCGCCGGGGAGCTGTTTTTT. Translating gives CASLRSRGAGELFF.

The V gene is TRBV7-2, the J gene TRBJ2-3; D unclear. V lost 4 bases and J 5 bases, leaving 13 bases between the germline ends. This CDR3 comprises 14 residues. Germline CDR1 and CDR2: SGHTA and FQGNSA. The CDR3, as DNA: TGTGCCAGCAGCTCCCGAAGAGCGAGAGATACGCAGTATTTT. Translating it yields CASSSRRARDTQYF.

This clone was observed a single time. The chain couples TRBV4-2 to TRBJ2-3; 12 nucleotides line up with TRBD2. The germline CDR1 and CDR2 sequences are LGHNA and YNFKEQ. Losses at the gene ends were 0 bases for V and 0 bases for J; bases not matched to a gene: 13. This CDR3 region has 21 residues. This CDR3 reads CASSQDLASGRADHSTDTQYF. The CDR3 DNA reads TGTGCCAGCAGCCAAGATCTGGCTAGCGGGAGGGCCGATCATAGCACAGATACGCAGTATTTT.

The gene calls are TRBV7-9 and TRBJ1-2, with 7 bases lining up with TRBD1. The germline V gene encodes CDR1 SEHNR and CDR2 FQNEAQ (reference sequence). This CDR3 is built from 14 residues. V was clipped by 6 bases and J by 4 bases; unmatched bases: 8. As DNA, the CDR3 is TGTGCCAGCAGAACAATGACAGGGACCTATGGCTACACCTTC. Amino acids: CASRTMTGTYGYTF.

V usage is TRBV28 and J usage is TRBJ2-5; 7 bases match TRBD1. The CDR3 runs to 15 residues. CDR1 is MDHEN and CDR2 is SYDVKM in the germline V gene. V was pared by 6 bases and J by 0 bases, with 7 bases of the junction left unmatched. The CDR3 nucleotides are TGTGCCAGCAGCTCCAATCAGGGGGACCAAGAGACCCAGTACTTC. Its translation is CASSSNQGDQETQYF. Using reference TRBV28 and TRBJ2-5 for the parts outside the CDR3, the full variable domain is DVKVTQSSRYLVKRTGEKVFLECVQDMDHENMFWYRQDPGLGLRLIYFSYDVKMKEKGDIPEGYSVSREKKERFSLILESASTNQTSMYLCASSSNQGDQETQYFGPGTRLLVL.

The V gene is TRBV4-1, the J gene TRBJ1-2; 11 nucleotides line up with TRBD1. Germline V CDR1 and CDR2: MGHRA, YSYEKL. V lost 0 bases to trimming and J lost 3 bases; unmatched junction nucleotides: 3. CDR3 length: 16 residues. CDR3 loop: CASSQEEDRGHYGYTF. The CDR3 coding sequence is TGCGCCAGCAGCCAAGAGGAGGACAGGGGGCACTATGGCTACACCTTC.

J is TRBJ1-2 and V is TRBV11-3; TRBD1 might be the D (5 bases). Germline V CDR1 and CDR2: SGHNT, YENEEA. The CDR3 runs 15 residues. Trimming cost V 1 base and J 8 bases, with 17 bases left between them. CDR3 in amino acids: CASSLGLLGGLGYTF. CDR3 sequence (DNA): TGTGCCAGCAGCTTAGGCCTCCTCGGGGGACTCGGCTACACCTTC. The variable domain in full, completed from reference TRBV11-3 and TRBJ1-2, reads EAGVVQSPRYKIIEKKQPVAFWCNPISGHNTLYWYLQNLGQGPELLIRYENEEAVDDSQLPKDRFSAERLKGVDSTLKIQPAELGDSAVYLCASSLGLLGGLGYTFGSGTRLTVV.

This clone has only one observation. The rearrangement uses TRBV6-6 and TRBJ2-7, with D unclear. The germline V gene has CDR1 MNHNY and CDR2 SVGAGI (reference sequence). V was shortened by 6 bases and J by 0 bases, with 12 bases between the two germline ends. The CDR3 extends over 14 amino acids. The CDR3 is CASSHESSSYEQYF. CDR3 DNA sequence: TGTGCCAGCAGCCACGAAAGTAGCTCCTACGAGCAGTACTTC.

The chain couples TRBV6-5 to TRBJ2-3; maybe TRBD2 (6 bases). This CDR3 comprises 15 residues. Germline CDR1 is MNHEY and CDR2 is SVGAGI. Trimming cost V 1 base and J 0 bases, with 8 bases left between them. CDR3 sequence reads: CASSYYSGSTDTQYF. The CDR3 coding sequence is TGTGCCAGCAGTTACTATAGCGGAAGCACAGATACGCAGTATTTT.

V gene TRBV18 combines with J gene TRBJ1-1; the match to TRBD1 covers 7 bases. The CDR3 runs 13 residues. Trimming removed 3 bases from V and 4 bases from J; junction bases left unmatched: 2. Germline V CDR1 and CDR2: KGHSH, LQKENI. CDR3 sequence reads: CASSPTGPTEAFF. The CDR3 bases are TGTGCCAGCTCACCGACAGGGCCCACTGAAGCTTTCTTT.

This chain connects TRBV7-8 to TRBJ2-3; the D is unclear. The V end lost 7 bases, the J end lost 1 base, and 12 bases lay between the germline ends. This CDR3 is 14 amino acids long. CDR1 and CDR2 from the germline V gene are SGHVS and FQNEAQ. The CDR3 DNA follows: TGTGCCAGCACCCAGGCGCGTCGCACAGATACGCAGTATTTT. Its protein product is CASTQARRTDTQYF.

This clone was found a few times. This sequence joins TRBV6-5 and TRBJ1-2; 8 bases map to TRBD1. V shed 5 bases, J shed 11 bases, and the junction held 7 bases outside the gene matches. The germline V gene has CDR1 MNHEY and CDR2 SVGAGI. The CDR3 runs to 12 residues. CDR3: CASSPGQGRYTF. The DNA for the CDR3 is TGTGCCAGCAGTCCAGGACAGGGTCGGTACACCTTC.